One and the same sample provided the 22 T cell receptor beta chains below, sequenced in a study of cytotoxic CD8 clonotypes in ibrutinib-treated CLL. Measured with immunoSEQ multiplex PCR; TCRdb has only the in-frame clones, and not every one. The sample records 130,000 or so clones, about 80% being singletons. The starting material was PBMCs, obtained after 12 months of ibrutinib treatment. The receptors were sampled from a human donor with chronic lymphocytic leukemia.

This chain uses TRBV19 with TRBJ1-2; D not resolved. Per germline, CDR1 LNHDA and CDR2 SQIVND (reference sequence). The ends were cut back, 8 bases at V and 6 bases at J, with 10 bases in the middle. CDR3 size: 11 residues. The CDR3 reads CASARVDGYTF. CDR3 sequence (DNA): TGTGCCAGTGCCCGGGTGGATGGCTACACCTTC.

This rearrangement joins TRBV5-8 to TRBJ2-5; tentatively, D is TRBD2 (7 bases). CDR1 and CDR2 (germline): SGHTS, YDEGEE. V shed 0 bases and J shed 5 bases, with 14 bases lying between them. The CDR3 runs to 15 residues. CDR3 loop: CASSLEGRGAETQYF. In nucleotides, the CDR3 is TGTGCCAGCAGCTTGGAGGGGAGGGGGGCCGAGACCCAGTACTTC.

This clone has a handful of counts. The V gene is TRBV19, the J gene TRBJ1-1; no firm D call. The CDR3 runs 12 residues. V lost 3 bases and J 2 bases, leaving 4 bases between the germline ends. In germline, CDR1 is LNHDA, CDR2 SQIVND (reference sequence). The CDR3 loop reads CASSIVNTEAFF. CDR3 DNA sequence: TGTGCCAGTAGTATCGTAAACACTGAAGCTTTCTTT. The full variable domain, completed using reference TRBV19 and TRBJ1-1, is DGGITQSPKYLFRKEGQNVTLSCEQNLNHDAMYWYRQDPGQGLRLIYYSQIVNDFQKGDIAEGYSVSREKKESFPLTVTSAQKNPTAFYLCASSIVNTEAFFGQGTRLTVV.

The count of this clone is one. The V gene is TRBV10-3, the J gene TRBJ2-3; tentatively, D is TRBD2 (5 bases). This CDR3 spans 13 amino acids. Germline V gene lookup returns CDR1 ENHRY and CDR2 SYGVKD. The V and J ends lost 4 bases and 2 bases respectively, with 7 bases between them. CDR3 amino acids: CAISGTATDTQYF. CDR3 in DNA: TGTGCCATCAGTGGGACTGCCACAGATACGCAGTATTTT.

This clone was counted at least ten times. The V call is TRBV7-3, the J call TRBJ2-6; a possible D gene is TRBD2 (5 bases). This CDR3 spans 12 amino acids. CDR1 SGHTA and CDR2 FQGTGA come from the germline V gene. The V and J ends lost 4 bases and 12 bases respectively, with 10 bases between them. CDR3 sequence: CASSSLLGVLTF. Here the CDR3 DNA reads TGTGCCAGCAGCTCCCTACTAGGCGTCCTGACTTTC.

V is TRBV19 and J is TRBJ1-4; 9 nucleotides match TRBD1. Germline-derived CDR1 and CDR2 are LNHDA and SQIVND (reference sequence). Trimming removed 7 bases from V and 8 bases from J; junction bases left unmatched: 11. This CDR3 contains 15 residues. CDR3 sequence (DNA): TGTGCCAGTAACGCCCAACAGGGGGCTACCGAAAAACTGTTTTTT. It codes for CASNAQQGATEKLFF.

A single count supports this clone. The gene calls are TRBV5-4 and TRBJ2-7, with 11 bases fitting TRBD1. Germline V gene lookup returns CDR1 SGHNT and CDR2 YYREEE (reference sequence). The CDR3 covers 14 residues. J lost 3 bases, V lost 3 bases, and 2 bases had no gene match. CDR3 DNA: TGTGCCAGCAGCTACGGGACAGGGGGCTACGAGCAGTACTTC. Translating it yields CASSYGTGGYEQYF.

This rearrangement joins TRBV20-1 to TRBJ1-1; no clear D. The germline V gene has CDR1 DFQATT and CDR2 SNEGSKA (reference sequence). Between the trimmed V and J ends, which lost 3 bases and 7 bases, there was a span of 9 bases. CDR3 length: 11 amino acids. As DNA, the CDR3 is TGCAGTGCTAGTTTGCAGGTTGAAGCTTTCTTT. Amino acid sequence: CSASLQVEAFF.

This chain joins TRBV10-3 and TRBJ2-3; possibly TRBD1 for D (5 bases). V was shortened by 8 bases and J by 0 bases, with 12 bases between the two germline ends. The CDR3 contains 14 residues. CDR1 and CDR2 from the germline V gene are ENHRY and SYGVKD. The CDR3 is CAIGARGSTDTQYF. As DNA, the CDR3 is TGTGCCATCGGTGCAAGGGGTAGCACAGATACGCAGTATTTT.

This clone qualifies as medium-sized. The gene calls are TRBV2 and TRBJ2-5; 13 bases agree with TRBD2. The CDR3 runs 16 residues. The ends lost 6 bases at V and 5 bases at J; junction bases unmatched: 9. CDR1 is SNHLY and CDR2 is FYNNEI in the germline V gene. CDR3 sequence reads: CASSDGTSGDLETQYF. Here the CDR3 DNA reads TGTGCCAGCAGCGACGGGACTAGCGGGGACCTGGAGACCCAGTACTTC.

The CDR3 region has the DNA TGTGCCAGCAGCACGGAATCAAATTCACCCCTCCACTTT. Translated: CASSTESNSPLHF. The genes are TRBV28 and TRBJ1-6, with D unresolved. The germline V gene encodes CDR1 MDHEN and CDR2 SYDVKM. The CDR3 extends over 13 amino acids. Trimming shortened V by 6 bases and J by 7 bases, and 10 bases separated the two germline ends.

The chain couples TRBV7-2 to TRBJ1-2; D remains ambiguous. Germline CDR1 is SGHTA and CDR2 is FQGNSA. The CDR3 has 15 amino acids. The V end lost 4 bases, the J end lost 4 bases, and 16 bases lay between the germline ends. Here the CDR3 DNA reads TGTGCCAGCAGCTCCAGAACGGCCGAGAGCTATGGCTACACCTTC. Translated: CASSSRTAESYGYTF.

This clone was counted a few times. The chain employs TRBV27 and TRBJ1-6; TRBD1 matches 10 bases. CDR1 is MNHEY and CDR2 is SMNVEV in the germline V gene (reference sequence). V lost 3 bases, J lost 10 bases, and 9 bases stayed unmatched. The CDR3 length is 16 residues. In DNA, the CDR3 is TGTGCCAGCAGTTTGCGCCCCGGGACAGGGGTATCACCCCTCCACTTT. This sequence encodes CASSLRPGTGVSPLHF.

This sequence joins TRBV29-1 and TRBJ2-7; D is undetermined. V lost 3 bases, J lost 1 base, and 10 bases lay in between. CDR3 length equals 13 residues. CDR1 and CDR2 (germline): SQVTM, ANQGSEA. The CDR3 reads CSVDTAESYEQYF. DNA for the CDR3: TGCAGCGTTGATACGGCAGAATCCTACGAGCAGTACTTC.

The V gene is TRBV27, the J gene TRBJ2-7; D perhaps matches TRBD2 (6 bases). Deletions cut 6 bases from V and 3 bases from J, with 6 bases between. The CDR3 consists of 11 residues. Germline V lookup: CDR1 MNHEY, CDR2 SMNVEV (reference sequence). The CDR3 reads CASRGGYEQYF. CDR3 nucleotide sequence: TGTGCCAGCAGGGGGGGCTACGAGCAGTACTTC.

The chain links TRBV7-2 to TRBJ2-1, with 10 bases identical to TRBD2. V shed 6 bases, J shed 9 bases, and the junction held 8 bases outside the gene matches. CDR1 SGHTA and CDR2 FQGNSA come from the germline V gene. The CDR3 has 14 amino acids. The CDR3 region is CASRKREGQGEQFF. Here the CDR3 DNA reads TGTGCCAGCAGAAAGCGGGAGGGCCAGGGTGAGCAGTTCTTC.

This clone was seen more than once but under ten times. The rearrangement uses TRBV7-8 and TRBJ1-5; D gene uncertain. The CDR3 has 16 residues. Germline V lookup: CDR1 SGHVS, CDR2 FQNEAQ. V gave up 1 base and J gave up 3 bases, with 13 bases separating them. Written as DNA, the CDR3 is TGTGCCAGCAGCTTAGTCAGGACCCAGGCCAATCAGCCCCAGCATTTT. Translated, it gives CASSLVRTQANQPQHF.

The chain links TRBV7-9 to TRBJ2-4; D ambiguous. Germline V lookup: CDR1 SEHNR, CDR2 FQNEAQ (reference sequence). Trimming removed 5 bases from V and 11 bases from J, with 25 bases in between. The CDR3 runs 16 residues. The CDR3: CASSAPPVETSRFQYF. The CDR3 coding sequence is TGTGCCAGCAGCGCCCCCCCTGTGGAAACATCTCGGTTTCAGTACTTC.

J is TRBJ2-7 and V is TRBV9, with 10 bases lining up with TRBD2. From germline, CDR1 is SGDLS and CDR2 YYNGEE. V dropped 3 bases and J dropped 6; count of bases not matched to a gene: 9. This CDR3 is 15 amino acids long. CDR3 DNA sequence: TGTGCCAGCAGCGGACAGCGGGGGGGCCTCGGCGAGCAGTACTTC. Its translation is CASSGQRGGLGEQYF.

This clone occurred many times. CDR3 nucleotide sequence: TGTGCCAGCAGCCCCCGGGGGGAAAAACTGTTTTTT. Its protein is CASSPRGEKLFF. The V call is TRBV2, the J call TRBJ1-4; possible D gene TRBD1, 5 bases. Germline V CDR1 and CDR2: SNHLY, FYNNEI. With 6 bases removed from V and 8 bases from J, the gap between germline ends came to 10 bases. The CDR3 has 12 amino acids.

This rearrangement joins TRBV5-1 to TRBJ2-7, with D tentatively TRBD1 (6 bases). The germline CDR1 and CDR2 sequences are SGHRS and YFSETQ. This CDR3 region has 12 residues. Trimming cost V 2 bases and J 6 bases, with 9 bases left between them. CDR3 sequence (DNA): TGCGCCAGCAGCTTACAGGGTAGCGAGCAGTACTTC. Translation gives CASSLQGSEQYF.

This chain links TRBV28 with TRBJ1-5; D gene uncertain. The CDR3 spans 15 residues. Germline values: CDR1 MDHEN, CDR2 SYDVKM. With 6 bases removed from V and 3 bases from J, the gap between germline ends came to 15 bases. DNA of the CDR3: TGTGCCAGCAGCCTCCTTATGGGTATCAATCAGCCCCAGCATTTT. This encodes CASSLLMGINQPQHF.